The next 5 T cell receptor beta chains were all read from a single sample in a study of blood T cell repertoires in COVID-19. The repertoire was sequenced with immunoSEQ multiplex PCR; TCRdb's copy has only in-frame clones and lacks some. The table includes 280,000 or so clones, 83% detected once. Material for sequencing was peripheral blood. The receptors were sampled from a woman in her forties or fifties who had recovered from COVID-19.

J is TRBJ1-1 and V is TRBV9, with 9 bases matching TRBD1. The germline V gene has CDR1 SGDLS and CDR2 YYNGEE. Trimming removed 0 bases from V and 0 bases from J; junction bases left unmatched: 3. The CDR3 runs 16 residues. The CDR3 loop is CASSVGTGGLNTEAFF. In nucleotides, the CDR3 is TGTGCCAGCAGCGTAGGCACAGGGGGCCTGAACACTGAAGCTTTCTTT.

The V gene is TRBV29-1, the J gene TRBJ2-1, with TRBD2 matching over 10 bases. CDR1 is SQVTM, CDR2 ANQGSEA, per germline. This CDR3 comprises 12 residues. Trimming removed 5 bases from V and 10 bases from J; junction bases left unmatched: 5. The CDR3 sequence: CSVRLAGVEQFF. The CDR3 coding sequence is TGCAGCGTTCGGCTAGCGGGAGTGGAGCAGTTCTTC.

The chain links TRBV20-1 to TRBJ2-7; tentative D call: TRBD2 (5 bases). The CDR3 totals 11 residues. Trimming took 6 bases from V and 5 from J, leaving 11 bases between them. The V gene's germline CDR1 is DFQATT and CDR2 SNEGSKA (reference sequence). Written as DNA, the CDR3 is TGCAGTGCAACTAACGGGAACGAGCAGTACTTC. It specifies CSATNGNEQYF.

This clone is a singleton in its sample. The gene calls are TRBV5-1 and TRBJ2-1; D perhaps matches TRBD1 (5 bases). Trimming shortened V by 2 bases and J by 6 bases, and 15 bases separated the two germline ends. The CDR3 has 15 amino acids. Germline CDR1 is SGHRS and CDR2 is YFSETQ. CDR3 nucleotides: TGCGCCAGCAGCTTAGGCGGCGCAGGGCGCAATGAGCAGTTCTTC. Encoded protein: CASSLGGAGRNEQFF.

The chain links TRBV7-2 to TRBJ2-3; D ambiguous. Germline CDR1 and CDR2: SGHTA and FQGNSA. Trimming pared 5 bases from V and 1 base from J, leaving 10 bases between. The CDR3 covers 14 residues. The CDR3: CASSPSFGTDTQYF. CDR3 nucleotides: TGTGCCAGCAGCCCTAGTTTCGGCACAGATACGCAGTATTTT.